Shown below are 24 T cell receptor beta chains from a single sample sequenced in a study of shared clonotypes between healthy human individuals. CD45RO-negative CD8 cells positively selected for CCR7 made up the naive population, which excluded terminally differentiated effector memory CD45RA+ cells. The method was immunoSEQ multiplex PCR; TCRdb's version includes in-frame clones alone and lacks a portion of them. This sample has roughly 600,000 clones; roughly 98% occur once, and the top ten carry 0.3%. Sequences were obtained from naive CD8+ T cells sorted from blood. The source is a young man in good health.

The rearrangement joins TRBV11-2 to TRBJ2-5; D call uncertain. The CDR3 spans 14 residues. V was shortened by 4 bases and J by 5 bases, with 14 bases between the two germline ends. Per the germline V gene, CDR1 is SGHAT and CDR2 is FQNNGV. The CDR3 DNA reads TGTGCCAGCAGCTCGAGTTTAGGTTGGGAGACCCAGTACTTC. This translates into CASSSSLGWETQYF.

The chain couples TRBV6-1 to TRBJ2-7, with a tentative D call TRBD2 (6 bases). V was pared by 4 bases and J by 4 bases, with 17 bases between. Looked up from germline, CDR1 is MNHNS and CDR2 is SASEGT. This CDR3 spans 15 amino acids. The CDR3 here is CASSASRDSGYEQYF. CDR3 nucleotides: TGTGCCAGCAGTGCCTCCCGGGACTCGGGTTACGAGCAGTACTTC.

The rearrangement links TRBV2 to TRBJ1-3; D uncertain. Germline lookup yields CDR1 SNHLY and CDR2 FYNNEI. V dropped 4 bases and J dropped 1 base, with 11 bases sitting between them. The CDR3 is 15 amino acids. CDR3 DNA sequence: TGTGCCAGCAGTGGAGGACTCGGATCTGGAAACACCATATATTTT. Encoded protein: CASSGGLGSGNTIYF.

The chain couples TRBV9 to TRBJ1-1; a possible D gene is TRBD1 (6 bases). Germline CDR1 is SGDLS and CDR2 is YYNGEE. Trimming pared 4 bases from V and 1 base from J, leaving 17 bases between. The CDR3 extends over 16 amino acids. The CDR3 DNA reads TGTGCCAGCAGCCTAGCAGGGGCCCTGGAGAACACTGAAGCTTTCTTT. Its translation is CASSLAGALENTEAFF.

This rearrangement joins TRBV7-8 to TRBJ1-2; no definite D call. Germline lookup yields CDR1 SGHVS and CDR2 FQNEAQ. This CDR3 is 16 amino acids long. V lost 1 base to trimming and J lost 3 bases, with 15 bases between them. The CDR3 loop reads CASSLEATPSYYGYTF. For the CDR3, the DNA is TGTGCCAGCAGCTTAGAGGCGACTCCATCGTACTATGGCTACACCTTC.

On this clone: Compared with germline, one end of the junction differs, possibly owing to a read error. The gene calls are TRBV7-7 and TRBJ2-1; D not resolved. Germline assignment: CDR1 SSHAT and CDR2 FNYEAQ (reference sequence). There are 15 residues in the CDR3. CDR3 sequence reads: CASSLGSVEFNEQFF. The CDR3 DNA reads as TGTGCTAGCAGCTTAGGATCCGTTGAGTTTAATGAGCAGTTCTTC.

This chain uses TRBV4-1 with TRBJ1-2; unclear D gene. Germline V gene sequence: CDR1 MGHRA, CDR2 YSYEKL. Trimming removed 3 bases at V and 6 bases at J, with 17 bases between. This CDR3 has 15 residues. CDR3: CASSHGPAPGDGYTF. CDR3 coding DNA: TGCGCCAGCAGCCACGGCCCCGCCCCTGGGGATGGCTACACCTTC.

The V and J genes are TRBV7-8 and TRBJ2-7, with TRBD2 identical over 8 bases. Germline CDR1 and CDR2: SGHVS and FQNEAQ. This CDR3 spans 15 amino acids. V gave up 0 bases and J gave up 5 bases; unmatched junction bases: 6. CDR3 region: CASSLASGSTDEQYF. The CDR3 DNA follows: TGTGCCAGCAGCTTAGCGAGCGGGAGTACGGACGAGCAGTACTTC.

The V call is TRBV28, the J call TRBJ1-5; D remains ambiguous. V lost 2 bases and J lost 1, with 9 bases in between. The germline CDR1 and CDR2 sequences are MDHEN and SYDVKM. The CDR3 sequence is 15 residues long. CDR3 region: CASSLLLGSNQPQHF. The CDR3 bases are TGTGCCAGCAGTTTACTCCTCGGGAGCAATCAGCCCCAGCATTTT.

The chain joins TRBV6-6 to TRBJ2-7, with D unresolved. Trimming shortened V by 6 bases and J by 5 bases, and 8 bases separated the two germline ends. The CDR3 consists of 11 residues. In germline, CDR1 is MNHNY, CDR2 SVGAGI (reference sequence). For the CDR3, the DNA is TGTGCCAGCAGCCGAACTCACGAGCAGTACTTC. It codes for CASSRTHEQYF.

The chain links TRBV19 to TRBJ2-2, with D unclear. V shed 3 bases and J shed 5 bases, with 4 bases lying between them. CDR3 length equals 12 residues. Looked up from germline, CDR1 is LNHDA and CDR2 is SQIVND (reference sequence). The CDR3 reads CASSIITGELFF. The CDR3 bases are TGTGCCAGTAGTATTATAACCGGGGAGCTGTTTTTT. The whole variable domain, filled in from reference TRBV19 and TRBJ2-2, reads DGGITQSPKYLFRKEGQNVTLSCEQNLNHDAMYWYRQDPGQGLRLIYYSQIVNDFQKGDIAEGYSVSREKKESFPLTVTSAQKNPTAFYLCASSIITGELFFGEGSRLTVL.

The chain recombines TRBV7-8 with TRBJ1-1; a possible D gene is TRBD1 (6 bases). The CDR3 runs to 16 residues. In germline, CDR1 is SGHVS, CDR2 FQNEAQ. The germline V and J ends were trimmed by 7 bases and 2 bases, with 20 bases remaining between them. CDR3 nucleotides: TGTGCCAGCACCCGAAGGGGGAGGGCAGGAAACACTGAAGCTTTCTTT. It encodes CASTRRGRAGNTEAFF.

V gene TRBV7-3 combines with J gene TRBJ2-1; 7 bases are a match to TRBD2. Germline values: CDR1 SGHTA, CDR2 FQGTGA. The CDR3 sequence is 16 residues long. With V trimmed by 1 base and J by 3 bases, 6 bases remained unmatched. The CDR3 sequence is CASSLIVTSDYNEQFF. CDR3 nucleotide sequence: TGTGCCAGCAGCTTAATTGTTACTAGCGACTACAATGAGCAGTTCTTC.

CDR3 DNA: TGTGCCAGCAGCGGAAGAGCTGAGCAGTTCTTC. Translated: CASSGRAEQFF. V is TRBV7-9 and J is TRBJ2-1; unclear D gene. V lost 5 bases and J 9 bases, leaving 8 bases between the germline ends. Germline V lookup: CDR1 SEHNR, CDR2 FQNEAQ (reference sequence). The CDR3 has 11 amino acids.

This clone appeared once. V gene TRBV27 combines with J gene TRBJ2-7; perhaps D is TRBD1 or TRBD2 (5 bases each). The CDR3 length is 16 residues. Deletions cut 6 bases from V and 1 base from J, with 19 bases between. In germline, CDR1 is MNHEY, CDR2 SMNVEV (reference sequence). CDR3: CASRYYPGSGSYEQYF. DNA of the CDR3: TGTGCCAGCAGGTACTACCCAGGGAGTGGGTCCTACGAGCAGTACTTC.

The chain has TRBV5-6 and TRBJ2-3; no firm D call. This CDR3 has 14 amino acids. The ends were cut back, 1 base at V and 6 bases at J, with 12 bases in the middle. Germline V gene lookup returns CDR1 SGHDT and CDR2 YYEEEE. The CDR3 loop is CASSLIMSMDTQYF. CDR3 coding DNA: TGTGCCAGCAGCTTGATCATGAGTATGGATACGCAGTATTTT.

This sequence joins TRBV7-9 and TRBJ1-1, with D possibly matching TRBD1 (6 bases). V was clipped by 5 bases and J by 1 base, with 17 bases between them. The CDR3 extends over 16 amino acids. Germline V gives CDR1 SEHNR, CDR2 FQNEAQ (reference sequence). CDR3 loop: CASSPAPGHQNTEAFF. In nucleotides, the CDR3 is TGTGCCAGCAGCCCAGCCCCGGGACACCAGAACACTGAAGCTTTCTTT.

This rearrangement joins TRBV6-6 to TRBJ2-6; no firm D call. Germline V CDR1 and CDR2: MNHNY, SVGAGI (reference sequence). This CDR3 is 15 amino acids long. V lost 7 bases and J lost 2, with 12 bases in between. The CDR3: CASTRLVTGANVLTF. CDR3 coding DNA: TGTGCCAGCACCAGACTCGTTACTGGGGCCAACGTCCTGACTTTC.

The chain is built from TRBV28 and TRBJ2-7; TRBD1 is a possible D gene (6 bases). The CDR3 spans 13 residues. The V and J ends lost 7 bases and 2 bases respectively, with 12 bases between them. Germline loops: CDR1 MDHEN, CDR2 SYDVKM. For the CDR3, the DNA is TGTGCCAGCACCTCGGACAGAACCTACGAGCAGTACTTC. This sequence encodes CASTSDRTYEQYF.

This chain connects TRBV18 to TRBJ2-2, with unresolved D. The CDR3 is made up of 12 amino acids. The V gene lost 3 bases and the J gene lost 6 bases, with 5 bases spanning the gap. The germline V gene encodes CDR1 KGHSH and CDR2 LQKENI. DNA for the CDR3: TGTGCCAGCTCACCGATCGCCGGGGAGCTGTTTTTT. Its protein product is CASSPIAGELFF.

CDR3 nucleotide sequence: TGTGCCAGTAGTATAGTTTGGGGAAGTGAGCAGTACTTC. Translation: CASSIVWGSEQYF. J is TRBJ2-7 and V is TRBV19, with D unresolved. This CDR3 comprises 13 residues. Looked up from germline, CDR1 is LNHDA and CDR2 is SQIVND (reference sequence). The V end was cut by 1 base, the J end by 7 bases, with 11 bases between.

The V and J genes are TRBV7-6 and TRBJ2-7; no reliable D call. Germline loops: CDR1 SGHVS, CDR2 FNYEAQ. V lost 5 bases and J 7 bases, leaving 18 bases between the germline ends. This CDR3 region has 14 residues. In DNA form, the CDR3 reads TGTGCCAGCAGCCGGGCAGTAGGCCTACAGGAGCAGTACTTC. Its translation is CASSRAVGLQEQYF.

J is TRBJ2-1 and V is TRBV29-1; TRBD1 aligns across 9 bases. There are 14 residues in the CDR3. The germline V gene encodes CDR1 SQVTM and CDR2 ANQGSEA. After removal of 6 bases from V and 7 bases from J, the junction contained 10 bases not matched to a gene. The CDR3, as DNA: TGCAGCGTCCGCGGACAGGGGACGGGTAATGAGCAGTTCTTC. Translation gives CSVRGQGTGNEQFF.

The count of this clone is one. One end of the junction varies from germline; a read error may be responsible. The chain uses TRBV2 and TRBJ2-7; the D is unclear. There are 14 residues in the CDR3. Germline assignment: CDR1 SNHLY and CDR2 FYNNEI. CDR3 sequence reads: CASSEENGAYEQYF. The CDR3 nucleotides are TGTGCCAGCAGCGAAGAAAACGGAGCGTACGAGCAGTACTTC.